Listed below are T cell receptor beta chains from one sample, sequenced in a study of T cells in Graves' hyperthyroidism and ophthalmopathy. TCRdb redid the calling of the multiplex PCR reads with MiXCR, one entry per CDR3 protein. The top ten hold about 15% of the sample, which has around 500,000 distinct CDR3 sequences, 13% to 15% seen once. The material sequenced was blood. These receptors all come from a woman aged 35 to 49 with Graves' hyperthyroidism. The CDR3 runs from the conserved cysteine through the conserved F or W. The D gene is left open where the match is weak.

D gene	V gene	J gene	CDR3 protein
-	TRBV2	TRBJ1-5	CASNKDSNQPQHF
-	TRBV28	TRBJ2-3	CASSSVQATSTDTQYF
TRBD2	TRBV28	TRBJ2-5	CASSSGGNGETQYF
TRBD1	TRBV12-3/TRBV12-4	TRBJ2-7	CASSHDRVYEQYF
-	TRBV20-1	TRBJ1-4	CSASNPGDEKLFF
-	TRBV6-1	TRBJ2-7	CASRKGYYEQYF
TRBD2	TRBV28	TRBJ2-7	CASTLVGRASQEQYF
TRBD1	TRBV30	TRBJ2-7	CAWSGQGAKQYF
TRBD1	TRBV6-1	TRBJ1-2	CASRKNTGDYGYTF
-	TRBV20-1	TRBJ2-7	CSARSGFAGEQYF
-	TRBV10-3	TRBJ2-1	CAISGLNRTATYNEQFF
-	TRBV28	TRBJ1-1	CASRSDPSNTEAFF
-	TRBV12-3/TRBV12-4	TRBJ2-1	CASSPQGVGSYNEQFF
TRBD1	TRBV7-8	TRBJ1-5	CASSRTGTGRDQPQHF
TRBD2	TRBV30	TRBJ2-2	CAWKREGRVGELFF
TRBD1	TRBV30	TRBJ1-2	CAWSLGQGVGYTF
TRBD1	TRBV6-1	TRBJ2-3	CASSEWTGADTQYF
-	TRBV29-1	TRBJ1-3	CSARRGADTIYF
TRBD2	TRBV5-6	TRBJ2-7	CASSWLAGGIYEQYF
TRBD2	TRBV20-1	TRBJ2-7	CSARPSGAGGPREQYF
TRBD1	TRBV27	TRBJ1-1	CASKNNRGRTEAFF
TRBD2	TRBV2	TRBJ2-2	CASSQRTSGTGELFF
TRBD1	TRBV5-1	TRBJ2-1	CASSPAGQGLFF
-	TRBV6-1	TRBJ2-7	CASSDIARRGDEQYF
TRBD1	TRBV5-5	TRBJ2-6	CASSSGQGWANVLTF
-	TRBV7-3	TRBJ2-3	CASSLKGGTDTQYF
TRBD2	TRBV5-1	TRBJ2-2	CASSLVGTTVGELFF
TRBD2	TRBV20-1	TRBJ2-7	CSARVGRTSGRAGEQYF
TRBD1	TRBV30	TRBJ2-7	CAWGTGREQYF
-	TRBV7-9	TRBJ1-6	CASSLDSRGNSPLHF
TRBD2	TRBV3-1	TRBJ2-1	CASSQVRGGLSNEQFF
-	TRBV4-1	TRBJ2-1	CASSQGARGIYNEQFF
TRBD1	TRBV25-1	TRBJ2-1	CASSEWDRAYNEQFF
TRBD2	TRBV27	TRBJ2-3	CASSFLGLAGGSSTDTQYF
-	TRBV20-1	TRBJ2-3	CSAMGSTDTQYF
-	TRBV7-2	TRBJ2-1	CASSLDGSGPYNEQFF
-	TRBV28	TRBJ2-2	CASSLSDPTGELFF
TRBD1	TRBV7-9	TRBJ2-5	CASSFRTGAETQYF
-	TRBV7-9	TRBJ1-3	CASSLSLISGNTIYF
-	TRBV20-1	TRBJ2-2	CSARELRDTGELFF
-	TRBV24-1	TRBJ2-7	CATSETGRGYEQYF
-	TRBV28	TRBJ1-1	CASSGHLNTEAFF
TRBD2	TRBV2	TRBJ2-3	CASSEREGGTGTDTQYF
-	TRBV3-1	TRBJ2-5	CASSQLLGAETQYF
TRBD2	TRBV3-1	TRBJ2-1	CASSQTSGGLGQFF
-	TRBV6-1	TRBJ2-7	CASSYGAGDEQYF
TRBD2	TRBV5-4	TRBJ2-7	CASSLELAGDSEQYF
-	TRBV4-1	TRBJ2-3	CASSQDLALWPDTQYF
-	TRBV20-1	TRBJ1-5	CSARVGAGQPQHF
-	TRBV7-2	TRBJ1-5	CASSSQGGKNQPQHF
-	TRBV25-1	TRBJ1-1	CASSAPGRGDTEAFF
TRBD2	TRBV2	TRBJ2-5	CASSKAGVETQYF
TRBD2	TRBV5-1	TRBJ2-2	CASRIQAGVNTGELFF
-	TRBV28	TRBJ1-1	CASSVRQAEAFF